These 17 T cell receptor beta chains came from one sample sequenced in a study of technical replicates of blood from a few donors. Generated by immunoSEQ multiplex PCR, the TCRdb table keeps only in-frame clones and is missing some. The sample gives 60,000 to 85,000 clones, around 97% of which show up once; 0.21% is in the top ten. Sequencing was done on a sample of T cells isolated from PBMCs. Receptors were obtained from a human donor in good health.

The chain carries TRBV6-6 and TRBJ1-4, with a weak D call TRBD1 (6 bases). In germline, CDR1 is MNHNY, CDR2 SVGAGI (reference sequence). Trimming cost V 8 bases and J 4 bases, with 17 bases left between them. The CDR3 runs 15 residues. CDR3 nucleotide sequence: TGTGCCAGCCAGGCCCTGACAGGCCTTAATGAAAAACTGTTTTTT. Translating it yields CASQALTGLNEKLFF.

This clone showed up just once. This sequence joins TRBV11-3 and TRBJ1-1, with D unresolved. Germline V CDR1 and CDR2: SGHNT, YENEEA. This CDR3 contains 15 residues. V shed 6 bases and J shed 5 bases, with 19 bases lying between them. The CDR3 DNA is TGTGCCAGCAGTGAAGTGAGAACCCTTTGGACTGAAGCTTTCTTT. It codes for CASSEVRTLWTEAFF.

The chain uses TRBV6-6 and TRBJ2-7, with TRBD2 identical over 8 bases. CDR1 is MNHNY, CDR2 SVGAGI, per germline (reference sequence). Trimming took 8 bases from V and 4 from J; bases not matched to a gene: 13. The length of the CDR3 is 15 residues. CDR3 amino acids: CASCDPGGVSYEQYF. CDR3 DNA: TGTGCCAGCTGTGACCCCGGGGGGGTGTCTTACGAGCAGTACTTC.

The V gene is TRBV21-1, the J gene TRBJ2-7; TRBD1, the table's D call, was not compared with the DNA. TRBV21-1 is tagged as a pseudogene. This CDR3 contains 18 residues. The CDR3: CASSKASGPYSRVYEQYF. The CDR3 nucleotides are TGTGCCAGCAGCAAAGCTTCCGGGCCCTATTCCAGGGTGTACGAGCAGTACTTC.

This chain uses TRBV10-3 with TRBJ2-3, with D perhaps TRBD1 (6 bases). V was pared by 7 bases and J by 0 bases, with 17 bases between. CDR1 ENHRY and CDR2 SYGVKD come from the germline V gene. This CDR3 is 16 amino acids long. In DNA, the CDR3 is TGTGCCATCAACGCCAAGGGGACACTTAGCACAGATACGCAGTATTTT. This translates into CAINAKGTLSTDTQYF.

The chain has TRBV19 and TRBJ2-7; 7 bases are a match to TRBD1. The CDR3 consists of 14 residues. Per the germline V gene, CDR1 is LNHDA and CDR2 is SQIVND (reference sequence). J lost 2 bases, V lost 2 bases, and 3 bases had no gene match. CDR3 loop: CASSIYQGAYEQYF. The DNA of the CDR3 is TGTGCCAGTAGTATATATCAGGGGGCCTACGAGCAGTACTTC.

The chain has TRBV5-6 and TRBJ2-7; TRBD2 might be the D (5 bases). Trimming took 3 bases from V and 2 from J, leaving 12 bases between them. This CDR3 has 14 residues. Germline loops: CDR1 SGHDT, CDR2 YYEEEE. This CDR3 is CASSYGLFPYEQYF. Here the CDR3 DNA reads TGTGCCAGCAGCTACGGACTGTTCCCCTACGAGCAGTACTTC. The full variable domain, with the rest looked up from reference TRBV5-6 and TRBJ2-7, is DAGVTQSPTHLIKTRGQQVTLRCSPKSGHDTVSWYQQALGQGPQFIFQYYEEEERQRGNFPDRFSGHQFPNYSSELNVNALLLGDSALYLCASSYGLFPYEQYFGPGTRLTVT.

V usage is TRBV7-3 and J usage is TRBJ2-3; 10 bases align to TRBD2. This CDR3 has 15 amino acids. V dropped 3 bases and J dropped 4; count of bases not matched to a gene: 4. Germline loops: CDR1 SGHTA, CDR2 FQGTGA. CDR3 residues: CASSLQRGGPDTQYF. CDR3 nucleotide sequence: TGTGCCAGCAGCTTGCAGCGGGGGGGGCCAGATACGCAGTATTTT.

The chain employs TRBV7-9 and TRBJ2-3; D might be TRBD1 (8 bases). This CDR3 region has 16 residues. The germline V gene has CDR1 SEHNR and CDR2 FQNEAQ (reference sequence). Trimming cost V 2 bases and J 4 bases, with 16 bases left between them. CDR3 nucleotide sequence: TGTGCCAGCAGCTTAATAACAGGGGGGGCGTCAGATACGCAGTATTTT. Amino acid sequence: CASSLITGGASDTQYF. The full variable domain, rest sourced from reference TRBV7-9 and TRBJ2-3, is DTGVSQNPRHKITKRGQNVTFRCDPISEHNRLYWYRQTLGQGPEFLTYFQNEAQLEKSRLLSDRFSAERPKGSFSTLEIQRTEQGDSAMYLCASSLITGGASDTQYFGPGTRLTVL.

The chain carries TRBV5-1 and TRBJ2-3, with 13 bases aligning to TRBD2. The V segment lost 0 bases and the J segment 0 bases; nucleotides outside the gene matches: 7. The CDR3 contains 19 residues. Germline-derived CDR1 and CDR2 are SGHRS and YFSETQ. For the CDR3, the DNA is TGCGCCAGCAGCTTGGGACTAGCGGGGGGCCTACTTAGCACAGATACGCAGTATTTT. Residues: CASSLGLAGGLLSTDTQYF.

This clone was observed once. V and J are TRBV5-1 and TRBJ2-3; 7 nucleotides line up with TRBD1. Germline V gene sequence: CDR1 SGHRS, CDR2 YFSETQ. This CDR3 region has 15 residues. Trimming removed 4 bases from V and 0 bases from J; junction bases left unmatched: 5. CDR3 sequence (DNA): TGCGCCAGCAGCCAACAGGGGCCTAGCACAGATACGCAGTATTTT. It is translated as CASSQQGPSTDTQYF.

J is TRBJ2-3 and V is TRBV7-9; no clear D gene. The CDR3 totals 13 residues. CDR1 is SEHNR and CDR2 is FQNEAQ in the germline V gene (reference sequence). V lost 7 bases, J lost 3 bases, and 11 bases lay in between. In DNA form, the CDR3 reads TGTGCCAGCACCCCTCCGCTAACAGATACGCAGTATTTT. Amino acids: CASTPPLTDTQYF.

The chain links TRBV11-2 to TRBJ2-7; D gene ambiguous. There are 15 residues in the CDR3. The V and J ends lost 5 bases and 3 bases respectively, with 17 bases between them. Germline V gene data show CDR1 as SGHAT and CDR2 as FQNNGV. The CDR3 nucleotides are TGTGCCAGCAGCCCTGAGGATGTTGTGGTCTACGAGCAGTACTTC. Its translation: CASSPEDVVVYEQYF.

CDR3 nucleotide sequence: TGTGCCAGCAGCGTGTCAGGGTCAGCTGAAGCTTTCTTT. Protein: CASSVSGSAEAFF. J is TRBJ1-1 and V is TRBV7-9; the D gene is possibly TRBD1 (5 bases). Trimming removed 5 bases at V and 6 bases at J, with 13 bases between. The CDR3 spans 13 residues. CDR1 is SEHNR and CDR2 is FQNEAQ in the germline V gene (reference sequence).

In the case of this clone: Different DNA sequences within this sample yield the same CDR3. J is TRBJ2-7 and V is TRBV18; 7 bases are shared with TRBD1. V dropped 3 bases and J dropped 4; count of bases not matched to a gene: 3. The CDR3 spans 13 residues. CDR1 KGHSH and CDR2 LQKENI come from the germline V gene. The CDR3 nucleotides read TGTGCCAGCTCACCCCGGGACAGTTACGAGCAGTACTTC. Its translation is CASSPRDSYEQYF.

The V gene is TRBV6-5, the J gene TRBJ2-5; D unclear. The length of the CDR3 is 14 residues. Trimming left V 6 bases short and J 2 bases short, with 13 bases between. Germline V CDR1 and CDR2: MNHEY, SVGAGI. CDR3 DNA: TGTGCCAGCAGAGAAATGGCGGCACAAGAGACCCAGTACTTC. Protein: CASREMAAQETQYF.

The J gene is TRBJ2-3, the V gene TRBV6-1; 9 bases fit TRBD2. Germline lookup yields CDR1 MNHNS and CDR2 SASEGT. Germline trimming cut 7 bases from V and 0 bases from J; bases unmatched to any gene: 5. The CDR3 sequence is 15 residues long. This chain's CDR3 is CASTLAGRSTDTQYF. Here the CDR3 DNA reads TGTGCCAGCACCCTAGCGGGGCGCAGCACAGATACGCAGTATTTT.